A few counts support the clone carrying this T cell receptor beta chain. These data belong to a study of response to subunit inactivated influenza vaccine. TCRdb processed the RT-PCR reads anew with MiXCR; each CDR3 protein has one entry. The sample yields about 190,000 distinct CDR3 sequences, approximately 15% seen once. CDR1 and CDR2 (germline): LNHNV, YYDKDF (reference sequence). The CDR3 loop spans 15 amino acids. V shed 1 base and J shed 6 bases, with 13 bases lying between them. The rearrangement links TRBV15 to TRBJ2-1, with a possible D match to TRBD1 (6 bases). The sample here was CD8+ T cells sorted from PBMCs, taken 5 days after vaccination. The source of this sequence is a man aged 45-65 years who received an inactivated influenza vaccine. The CDR3, as DNA: TGTGCCACCAGCAGAGTCCGGGACACCCGCAATGAGCAGTTCTTC. As protein: CATSRVRDTRNEQFF.